A selection of T cell receptor beta chains follows, all from one sample in a study of blood T cell repertoires in COVID-19. Measured with immunoSEQ multiplex PCR; TCRdb has only the in-frame clones, and not every one. The sample yields fewer than 300,000 clones, about 89% seen once. Sequenced material: PBMCs or T cells enriched from blood (not recorded which). The receptors were sampled from a man aged 35 to 55 who had recovered from COVID-19. Both conserved end residues are part of each CDR3. The order of the fields is V gene, D gene, J gene, clone size, CDR3 DNA, CDR3 protein. D genes are given only for firm matches. Where a row states a size, it is once, few, many or the class of an expanded clone; other rows omit it.

v_call: TRBV21-1
d_call: .
j_call: TRBJ2-7
clone_size: .
cdr3_nt: TGTGCCAGCAGCACTTCCACGGGGGGCTACGAGCAGTACTTC
cdr3_aa: CASSTSTGGYEQYF

v_call: TRBV7-9
d_call: TRBD1
j_call: TRBJ1-5
clone_size: .
cdr3_nt: TGTGCCAGCAGCGCGTACCGTAAAACAGGGGATGGCAATCAGCCCCAGCATTTT
cdr3_aa: CASSAYRKTGDGNQPQHF

v_call: TRBV19
d_call: .
j_call: TRBJ1-2
clone_size: .
cdr3_nt: TGTGCCAGTAGTATTCTGGGGAGTAGCTATGGCTACACCTTC
cdr3_aa: CASSILGSSYGYTF

v_call: TRBV2
d_call: .
j_call: TRBJ2-7
clone_size: .
cdr3_nt: TGTGCCAGCAAAAAAATGGGTGTTGGGGCTGACGAGCAGTACTTC
cdr3_aa: CASKKMGVGADEQYF

v_call: TRBV19
d_call: TRBD1
j_call: TRBJ2-1
clone_size: .
cdr3_nt: TGTGCCAGTAGTACCCCACGGACGGGACAGTATAACAATGAGCAGTTCTTC
cdr3_aa: CASSTPRTGQYNNEQFF

v_call: TRBV11-1
d_call: TRBD1
j_call: TRBJ1-1
clone_size: .
cdr3_nt: TGTGCCAGCAGCTTAGGACAGGGATCAAACACTGAAGCTTTCTTT
cdr3_aa: CASSLGQGSNTEAFF

v_call: TRBV9
d_call: .
j_call: TRBJ2-3
clone_size: .
cdr3_nt: TGTGCCAGCAGCGTAGCTCAGTGGGATACGCAGTATTTT
cdr3_aa: CASSVAQWDTQYF

v_call: TRBV23-1
d_call: TRBD2
j_call: TRBJ2-1
clone_size: .
cdr3_nt: TGCGCCAGCAGCCCGGGAGGGGGGACAAACAATGAGCAGTTCTTC
cdr3_aa: CASSPGGGTNNEQFF

v_call: TRBV7-3
d_call: .
j_call: TRBJ2-3
clone_size: .
cdr3_nt: TGTGCCAGCAGCCCAAATGGCGGGGGCACAGATACGCAGTATTTT
cdr3_aa: CASSPNGGGTDTQYF

v_call: TRBV29-1
d_call: TRBD1
j_call: TRBJ1-2
clone_size: .
cdr3_nt: TGCAGCGCCTCCGGGCCGACAGGGGAATTACGTGGCTACACCTTC
cdr3_aa: CSASGPTGELRGYTF

v_call: TRBV29-1
d_call: TRBD2
j_call: TRBJ2-7
clone_size: .
cdr3_nt: TGCAGCGTTCTCGGTAGCGGGGGTGAAGTCTACGAGCAGTACTTC
cdr3_aa: CSVLGSGGEVYEQYF

v_call: TRBV3-1/TRBV3-2
d_call: .
j_call: TRBJ2-4
clone_size: .
cdr3_nt: TGTGCCAGCAGCCCCCTCGGAGGGGGAGGGGCCAAAAACATTCAGTACTTC
cdr3_aa: CASSPLGGGGAKNIQYF

v_call: TRBV7-2
d_call: .
j_call: TRBJ2-3
clone_size: .
cdr3_nt: TGTGCCAGCAGCTTAGGGGCAGGGATGGCGCGAGATACGCAGTATTTT
cdr3_aa: CASSLGAGMARDTQYF

v_call: TRBV7-2
d_call: TRBD1
j_call: TRBJ1-1
clone_size: once
cdr3_nt: TGTGCCAGCAGCTTATCGGCCAGGGGGTACACTGAAGCTTTCTTT
cdr3_aa: CASSLSARGYTEAFF

v_call: TRBV15
d_call: TRBD2
j_call: TRBJ2-3
clone_size: .
cdr3_nt: TGTGCCACCAGCAGAGATGGCGGGGCGGGAGCAGATACGCAGTATTTT
cdr3_aa: CATSRDGGAGADTQYF

v_call: TRBV29-1
d_call: TRBD2
j_call: TRBJ2-2
clone_size: .
cdr3_nt: TGCAGCGTTGGCGGGGGGGTGCAAACCGGGGAGCTGTTTTTT
cdr3_aa: CSVGGGVQTGELFF

v_call: TRBV7-2
d_call: .
j_call: TRBJ2-1
clone_size: .
cdr3_nt: TGTGCCAGCAGCTTAGTTTCTGCGGGAGAGCAGTTCTTC
cdr3_aa: CASSLVSAGEQFF

v_call: TRBV27
d_call: .
j_call: TRBJ1-5
clone_size: .
cdr3_nt: TGTGCCAGCAGTTTGTTCAGGAGCAATCAGCCCCAGCATTTT
cdr3_aa: CASSLFRSNQPQHF